The TCR beta chain under discussion was sequenced for a study of blood T cell repertoires in COVID-19. The CDR3 runs 15 residues. Germline V gives CDR1 MNHEY, CDR2 SVGAGI. V was clipped by 2 bases and J by 6 bases; unmatched bases: 9. Measured with immunoSEQ multiplex PCR; TCRdb has only the in-frame clones, and not every one. The sample lists more than 250,000 clones; roughly 86% were seen once. This clonotype was sampled from a woman under 40 who had recovered from COVID-19. The specimen sequenced was peripheral blood. The J gene is TRBJ1-2, the V gene TRBV6-5, with 7 bases that match TRBD1. The CDR3 nucleotides read TGTGCCAGCAGTTACGCCGGGACAGAGGGAGATGGCTACACCTTC. Amino acids: CASSYAGTEGDGYTF.